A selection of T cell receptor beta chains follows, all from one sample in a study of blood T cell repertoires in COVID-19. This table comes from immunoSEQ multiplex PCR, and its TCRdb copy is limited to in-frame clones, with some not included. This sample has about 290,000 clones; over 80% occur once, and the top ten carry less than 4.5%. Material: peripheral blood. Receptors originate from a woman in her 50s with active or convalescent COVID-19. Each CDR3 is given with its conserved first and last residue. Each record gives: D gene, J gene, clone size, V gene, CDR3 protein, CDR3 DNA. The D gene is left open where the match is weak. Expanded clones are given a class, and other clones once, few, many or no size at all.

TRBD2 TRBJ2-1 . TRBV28 CASRGVANNEQFF TGTGCCAGCCGGGGGGTTGCCAACAATGAGCAGTTCTTC
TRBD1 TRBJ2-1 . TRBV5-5 CASSFVTGVPSYNEQFF TGTGCCAGCAGCTTTGTAACAGGGGTCCCCTCCTACAATGAGCAGTTCTTC
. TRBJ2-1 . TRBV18 CASSPPSGYNEQFF TGTGCCAGCTCACCACCTAGCGGCTACAATGAGCAGTTCTTC
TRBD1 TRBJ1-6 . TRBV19 CASSNRGLSPLHF TGTGCCAGTAGTAACAGGGGGCTCTCACCCCTCCACTTT
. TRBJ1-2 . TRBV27 CASSLNRDAQSYTF TGTGCCAGCAGTCTCAACAGGGACGCTCAGAGCTACACCTTC
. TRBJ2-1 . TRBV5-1 CASSLVPEHNEQFF TGCGCCAGCAGCTTGGTTCCGGAGCACAATGAGCAGTTCTTC
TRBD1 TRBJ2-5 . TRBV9 CASSPDRAAETQYF TGTGCCAGCAGCCCAGACAGGGCAGCGGAGACCCAGTACTTC
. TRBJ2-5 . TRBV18 CASSPFRQETQYF TGTGCCAGCTCACCGTTCCGGCAAGAGACCCAGTACTTC
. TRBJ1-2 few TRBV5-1 CASSLDGYSYGYTF TGCGCCAGCAGCTTGGACGGTTATTCCTATGGCTACACCTTC
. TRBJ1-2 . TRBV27 CASSSGGTGYTF TGTGCCAGCAGTTCAGGCGGGACCGGCTACACCTTC
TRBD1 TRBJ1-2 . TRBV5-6 CASSLEQGGGYTF TGTGCCAGCAGCTTGGAACAGGGGGGCGGCTACACCTTC
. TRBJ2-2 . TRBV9 CASSPHWRENTGELFF TGTGCCAGCAGCCCGCACTGGCGGGAGAACACCGGGGAGCTGTTTTTT
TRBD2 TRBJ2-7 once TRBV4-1 CASSRGLAGGSYEQYF TGCGCCAGCAGCCGGGGACTAGCGGGAGGCTCCTACGAGCAGTACTTC
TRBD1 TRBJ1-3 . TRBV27 CASSRKTGGSSGNTIYF TGTGCCAGCAGTCGGAAGACAGGGGGCAGTTCTGGAAACACCATATATTTT
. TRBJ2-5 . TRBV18 CASSPQGKETQYF TGTGCCAGCTCACCCCAGGGAAAAGAGACCCAGTACTTC
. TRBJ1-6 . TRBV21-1 CASIQPLLDSRSYNSPLHF TGTGCCAGCATCCAACCTCTGCTGGACAGTCGGTCCTATAATTCACCCCTCCACTTT
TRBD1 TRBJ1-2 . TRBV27 CASRFAGTEDGYTF TGTGCCAGCAGGTTCGCCGGGACAGAGGATGGCTACACCTTC
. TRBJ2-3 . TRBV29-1 CSVEGVRGVATDTQYF TGCAGCGTTGAAGGGGTCAGGGGGGTGGCCACAGATACGCAGTATTTT
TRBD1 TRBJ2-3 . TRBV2 CASSGTGVDTQYF TGTGCCAGCAGTGGGACAGGGGTTGATACGCAGTATTTT
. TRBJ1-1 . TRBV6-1 CASSENPVNTEAFF TGTGCCAGCAGTGAAAATCCAGTGAACACTGAAGCTTTCTTT
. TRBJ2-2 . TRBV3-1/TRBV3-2 CASSQLSGELFF TGTGCCAGCAGCCAACTGTCCGGGGAGCTGTTTTTT
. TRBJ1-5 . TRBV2 CASSGQVSNQPQHF TGTGCCAGCAGTGGGCAGGTTAGCAATCAGCCCCAGCATTTT
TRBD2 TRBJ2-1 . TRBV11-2 CASSQSGRINEQFF TGTGCCAGCAGCCAGAGCGGGAGGATCAATGAGCAGTTCTTC
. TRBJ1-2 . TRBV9 CASSVGGGAGYGYTF TGTGCCAGCAGCGTAGGAGGAGGGGCTGGCTATGGCTACACCTTC
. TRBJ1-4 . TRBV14 CASSQLSSTNEKLFF TGTGCCAGCAGCCAACTTAGCTCAACTAATGAAAAACTGTTTTTT
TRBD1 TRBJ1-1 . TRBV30 CAWSYDYRGTEAFF TGTGCCTGGAGTTACGATTACAGGGGCACTGAAGCTTTCTTT
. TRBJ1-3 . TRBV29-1 CSVLGTDTPKGTGNTIYF TGCAGCGTTCTCGGAACGGACACCCCGAAAGGGACTGGAAACACCATATATTTT
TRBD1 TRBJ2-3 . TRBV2 CASSYRGARTDTQYF TGTGCCAGCAGTTACAGGGGGGCACGCACAGATACGCAGTATTTT
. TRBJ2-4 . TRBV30 CAWSPPGVVGKNIQYF TGTGCCTGGAGTCCGCCCGGGGTGGTGGGCAAAAACATTCAGTACTTC
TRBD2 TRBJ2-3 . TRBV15 CATSRDPASGFDTQYF TGTGCCACCAGCAGAGATCCGGCTAGCGGGTTCGATACGCAGTATTTT
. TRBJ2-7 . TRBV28 CASWGARNEQYF TGTGCCAGTTGGGGAGCAAGAAACGAGCAGTACTTC
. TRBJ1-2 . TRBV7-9 CASRFSRGGGYTF TGTGCCAGCAGGTTCTCCAGGGGTGGCGGCTACACCTTC
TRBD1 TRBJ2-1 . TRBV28 CASSLLLGTGTYNEQFF TGTGCCAGCAGTTTACTACTTGGGACAGGGACCTACAATGAGCAGTTCTTC
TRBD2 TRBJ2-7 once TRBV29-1 CSVAEPGLTYEQYF TGCAGCGTCGCGGAACCGGGACTAACCTACGAGCAGTACTTC
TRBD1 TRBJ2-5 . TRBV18 CASSPIQGEYQETQYF TGTGCCAGCTCACCAATCCAGGGGGAATACCAAGAGACCCAGTACTTC
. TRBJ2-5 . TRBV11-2 CASSFWTEETQYF TGTGCCAGCAGCTTCTGGACAGAAGAGACCCAGTACTTC
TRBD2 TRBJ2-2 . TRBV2 CASSGFGSMASGGSLGELFF TGTGCCAGCAGTGGGTTTGGTAGTATGGCTAGCGGAGGGAGTCTCGGGGAGCTGTTTTTT
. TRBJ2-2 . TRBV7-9 CASSLIRSGLHTGELFF TGTGCCAGCAGCTTAATCCGGTCAGGGTTGCACACCGGGGAGCTGTTTTTT
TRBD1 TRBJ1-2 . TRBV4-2 CASSQDTQGARGYTF TGTGCCAGCAGCCAAGATACCCAGGGGGCTAGAGGCTACACCTTC
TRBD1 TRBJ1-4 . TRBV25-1 CASSLTGTRINEKLFF TGTGCCAGCAGCCTGACAGGGACCCGAATCAATGAAAAACTGTTTTTT
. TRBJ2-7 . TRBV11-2 CASSLVLGTAYEQYF TGTGCCAGCAGCTTAGTCCTCGGGACTGCCTACGAGCAGTACTTC
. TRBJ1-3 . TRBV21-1 CASSKVQAPGGNTIYF TGTGCCAGCAGCAAAGTGCAGGCGCCGGGAGGAAACACCATATATTTT
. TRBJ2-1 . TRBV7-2 CASTYYNEQFF TGTGCCAGCACCTACTACAATGAGCAGTTCTTC
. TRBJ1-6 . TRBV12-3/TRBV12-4 CASSLAGSSPLHF TGTGCCAGCAGTTTAGCTGGGAGTTCACCCCTCCACTTT
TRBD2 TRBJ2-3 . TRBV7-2 CASSLSGLAGAGATQYF TGTGCCAGCAGCTTGAGCGGACTAGCGGGGGCGGGGGCCACGCAGTATTTT
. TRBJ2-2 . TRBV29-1 CSVDSGQGDTGELFF TGCAGCGTTGACAGCGGGCAAGGGGACACCGGGGAGCTGTTTTTT
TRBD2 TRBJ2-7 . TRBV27 CASATGTSGIEQYF TGTGCCAGTGCGACCGGGACTAGCGGGATCGAGCAGTACTTC
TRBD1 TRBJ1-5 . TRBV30 CAWSRDRNQPQHF TGTGCCTGGAGCCGGGACAGGAATCAGCCCCAGCATTTT
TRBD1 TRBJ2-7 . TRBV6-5 CASTWDRSSYEQYF TGTGCCAGCACTTGGGACAGGAGCTCCTACGAGCAGTACTTC
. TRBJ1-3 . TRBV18 CASSPYGPGAGNTIYF TGTGCCAGCTCACCCTACGGGCCAGGGGCTGGAAACACCATATATTTT
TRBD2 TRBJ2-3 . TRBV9 CASSGGGDTQYF TGTGCCAGCAGCGGGGGAGGGGATACGCAGTATTTT
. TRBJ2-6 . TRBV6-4 CASSESGANVLTF TGTGCCAGCAGTGAGAGCGGGGCCAACGTCCTGACTTTC
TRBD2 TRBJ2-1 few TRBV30 CAWSGSLLAGVGNEQFF TGTGCCTGGAGCGGAAGCCTACTAGCGGGAGTTGGAAATGAGCAGTTCTTC
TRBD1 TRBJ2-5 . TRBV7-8 CASSLRRDRAYETQYF TGTGCCAGCAGCCTCCGCCGGGACAGGGCTTATGAGACCCAGTACTTC
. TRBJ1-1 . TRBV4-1 CASSPFSQGIRNTEAFF TGCGCCAGCAGCCCGTTTAGTCAGGGAATTAGGAACACTGAAGCTTTCTTT
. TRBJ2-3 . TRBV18 CASSPRGGRRKITDTQYF TGTGCCAGCTCACCAAGGGGCGGACGCAGGAAAATCACAGATACGCAGTATTTT
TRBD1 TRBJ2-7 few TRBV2 CASSVAGTGNGEQYF TGTGCCAGCAGTGTGGCGGGGACAGGGAACGGCGAGCAGTACTTC
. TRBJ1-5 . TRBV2 CASSGESRGQPQHF TGTGCCAGCAGTGGAGAGAGCCGGGGACAGCCCCAGCATTTT
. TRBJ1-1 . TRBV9 CASSGTVNTEAFF TGTGCCAGCAGCGGGACAGTGAACACTGAAGCTTTCTTT
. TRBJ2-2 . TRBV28 CASSLFRLTGTGELFF TGTGCCAGCAGTTTATTTCGACTAACGGGGACCGGGGAGCTGTTTTTT